The present TCR beta chain was sequenced within a study of PD-1 blockade in classical Hodgkin lymphoma. The study's findings and limits: Unlike CD8+ TCR diversity, which did not rise significantly by C4D1, CD4+ TCR diversity did.

Notes on this clone: No antigen is known for it.

The CDR3 spans 15 residues. Germline V gene lookup returns CDR1 SEHNR and CDR2 FQNEAQ (reference sequence). V dropped 5 bases and J dropped 6; count of bases not matched to a gene: 8. Following autologous stem cell transplantation, relapse occurred in every patient, and exposure to brentuximab vedotin varied. Patients had relapsed/refractory classical Hodgkin lymphoma with complete response, partial response or progressive disease as best response. The repertoire was sequenced with immunoSEQ multiplex PCR; TCRdb's copy has only in-frame clones and lacks some. The table shows approximately 26,000 clones, with roughly 70% occurring only once.

This receptor was taken from a human donor with classical Hodgkin lymphoma. The source was peripheral blood mononuclear cells (PBMCs), collected before the second cycle of nivolumab. The chain carries TRBV7-9 and TRBJ1-5, with TRBD1 identical over 9 bases. The chain's CDR3 is CASSPGQGNTQPQHF. In nucleotides, the CDR3 is TGTGCCAGCAGCCCAGGACAGGGGAATACTCAGCCCCAGCATTTT.